This T cell receptor beta chain was captured in a study of T cells after yellow fever vaccination. Study overall: Libraries from low-cell-number fractions were prepared with the SMART-Seq v4 Ultra Low Input RNA kit. General study points: A faster peak, day 5 versus 15, was reached by the weaker secondary response. After the booster, roughly 96% of CD4 and roughly nine tenths of CD8 primary-response clones were re-detected.

This clonotype was counted at least ten times. Its target is not known. In making TCR cDNA, 5'RACE template switching added a universal primer site and UMIs to it. TCRdb passed the 5' RACE reads through MiXCR, listing each CDR3 protein once. The profile shows 250,000 or so distinct CDR3 sequences, more than 3.5% of them singletons. The CDR3 runs 16 residues. The ends were cut back, 1 base at V and 2 bases at J, with 9 bases in the middle. Germline V gene sequence: CDR1 MNHNS, CDR2 SASEGT. The sequencing used PBMCs, collected 15 days after the yellow fever booster vaccination. The J gene is TRBJ1-6, the V gene TRBV6-1, with D uncertain. This receptor was obtained from a man between 18 and 35 years old who received the YFV17D yellow fever vaccine. CDR3 nucleotide sequence: TGTGCCAGCAGTGAAGTCCGGGGAACCTATAATTCACCCCTCCACTTT. Protein: CASSEVRGTYNSPLHF.